Below, 27 T cell receptor beta chains from the same sample are listed, as sequenced in a study of blood T cell repertoires in COVID-19. Using immunoSEQ multiplex PCR, the repertoire was profiled, and TCRdb retains in-frame clones only, with some absent. The repertoire holds approximately 190,000 clones, with under 85% as singletons. Sample: peripheral blood. The receptors originated from a middle-aged woman with acute or convalescent COVID-19.

The chain joins TRBV5-1 to TRBJ2-7; D is possibly TRBD1 (6 bases). This CDR3 has 12 amino acids. Trimming pared 7 bases from V and 5 bases from J, leaving 13 bases between. CDR1 is SGHRS, CDR2 YFSETQ, per germline. The CDR3 reads CASRDIPNEQYF. CDR3 DNA sequence: TGCGCCAGCCGGGACATTCCGAACGAGCAGTACTTC.

This clone has just a few counts. This chain connects TRBV2 to TRBJ2-5; 8 bases line up with TRBD2. V was pared by 6 bases and J by 5 bases, with 5 bases of the junction left unmatched. The CDR3 runs to 13 residues. Germline V lookup: CDR1 SNHLY, CDR2 FYNNEI. CDR3 amino acids: CASRPGGGETQYF. CDR3 in DNA: TGTGCCAGCAGACCGGGAGGGGGGGAGACCCAGTACTTC.

The chain combines TRBV7-9 with TRBJ2-5, with D perhaps matching TRBD1 (5 bases). V was cut by 5 bases and J by 1 base, with 11 bases left in between. Germline CDR1 SEHNR, CDR2 FQNEAQ (reference sequence). This CDR3 spans 14 amino acids. CDR3 sequence reads: CASSARALQETQYF. CDR3 DNA: TGTGCCAGCAGCGCCAGGGCCCTCCAAGAGACCCAGTACTTC.

The V and J genes are TRBV30 and TRBJ2-3; the match to TRBD2 covers 8 bases. Per the germline V gene, CDR1 is GTSNPN and CDR2 is SVGIG (reference sequence). V gave up 4 bases and J gave up 2 bases; unmatched junction bases: 8. The CDR3 loop spans 15 amino acids. CDR3 in amino acids: CAWTALAGFTDTQYF. The DNA for the CDR3 is TGTGCCTGGACCGCGCTAGCGGGCTTCACAGATACGCAGTATTTT.

The V and J genes are TRBV11-2 and TRBJ2-4, with 7 positions matching TRBD1. The CDR3 consists of 17 residues. The J segment lost 0 bases and the V segment lost 2 bases, leaving 7 bases of the junction unmatched. Germline loops: CDR1 SGHAT, CDR2 FQNNGV. In DNA form, the CDR3 reads TGTGCCAGCAGCTTATCCCGGACAGGTTTAGCCAAAAACATTCAGTACTTC. The encoded protein is CASSLSRTGLAKNIQYF.

The chain joins TRBV5-6 to TRBJ1-5; D unresolved. The CDR3 is 14 amino acids. Germline V CDR1 and CDR2: SGHDT, YYEEEE. With 2 bases removed from V and 4 bases from J, the gap between germline ends came to 10 bases. The CDR3 sequence: CASSFTGNNQPQHF. CDR3 coding DNA: TGTGCCAGCAGCTTCACCGGGAATAATCAGCCCCAGCATTTT.

The gene calls are TRBV12-2 and TRBJ2-1; the DNA was not used to check the table's D call, TRBD2. TRBV12-2 is termed a pseudogene. The CDR3 spans 15 residues. The CDR3 DNA reads as TGTGCAAGTCTCTTCCGGACTAGCGGGATGAATGAGCAGTTCTTC. It translates to CASLFRTSGMNEQFF.

The genes are TRBV11-3 and TRBJ2-3; 9 positions agree with TRBD1. The CDR3 sequence is 17 residues long. Trimming at V came to 1 base and at J to 0 bases, leaving 5 bases not matched to a gene. From germline, CDR1 is SGHNT and CDR2 YENEEA. The CDR3 loop reads CASSLGTGAKSTDTQYF. The CDR3 region has the DNA TGTGCCAGCAGCTTAGGGACAGGGGCGAAAAGCACAGATACGCAGTATTTT. Full variable domain (outside the CDR3, taken from reference TRBV11-3 and TRBJ2-3): EAGVVQSPRYKIIEKKQPVAFWCNPISGHNTLYWYLQNLGQGPELLIRYENEEAVDDSQLPKDRFSAERLKGVDSTLKIQPAELGDSAVYLCASSLGTGAKSTDTQYFGPGTRLTVL.

The chain employs TRBV21-1 and TRBJ2-1; the D call TRBD2 from the table was never checked on the DNA. TRBV21-1 is a listed pseudogene. The CDR3 has 16 residues. The chain's CDR3 is CASSKGLSSSYNEQFF. The CDR3 DNA is TGTGCCAGCAGCAAAGGTCTCTCTAGCTCCTACAATGAGCAGTTCTTC.

This clone has just a few counts. This chain uses TRBV28 with TRBJ1-4, with 7 bases matching TRBD1. V shed 5 bases and J 5 bases; nucleotides not matched to a gene: 8. The germline CDR1 and CDR2 sequences are MDHEN and SYDVKM. The CDR3 is 15 residues long. CDR3 DNA: TGTGCCAGCAGTCCCCGGGACAGCAAAAATGAAAAACTGTTTTTT. It specifies CASSPRDSKNEKLFF.

This clone was counted a single time. The chain is built from TRBV5-1 and TRBJ2-7; the D is unclear. This CDR3 spans 14 amino acids. The germline gives CDR1 SGHRS, CDR2 YFSETQ. V lost 2 bases to trimming and J lost 2 bases, with 11 bases between them. This chain's CDR3 is CASSFRSGPYEQYF. CDR3 nucleotide sequence: TGCGCCAGCAGCTTCCGGTCTGGTCCCTACGAGCAGTACTTC.

The V gene is TRBV29-1, the J gene TRBJ1-2, with 10 bases lining up with TRBD1. V lost 7 bases and J lost 4; bases outside the gene matches: 6. The CDR3 sequence is 13 residues long. In germline, CDR1 is SQVTM, CDR2 ANQGSEA. The CDR3 sequence is CSATDRGAYGYTF. The CDR3 bases are TGCAGCGCCACGGACAGGGGGGCCTATGGCTACACCTTC.

This chain joins TRBV4-1 and TRBJ2-1; TRBD2 agrees at 12 bases. The length of the CDR3 is 18 residues. Germline CDR1 reads MGHRA; CDR2 reads YSYEKL. J was trimmed by 6 bases and V by 1 base; bases with no gene match: 10. This CDR3 reads CASSQGGLAGSLRNEQFF. For the CDR3, the DNA is TGCGCCAGCAGCCAAGGCGGACTAGCGGGGTCTCTCCGCAATGAGCAGTTCTTC.

The rearrangement uses TRBV18 and TRBJ2-2; D call uncertain. The V end lost 2 bases, the J end lost 6 bases, and 10 bases lay between the germline ends. CDR3 length: 14 amino acids. The germline V gene encodes CDR1 KGHSH and CDR2 LQKENI. The CDR3 nucleotides are TGTGCCAGCTCACCAACCACGGGTGCCGGGGAGCTGTTTTTT. It yields the protein CASSPTTGAGELFF.

The chain joins TRBV10-3 to TRBJ2-7; 16 nucleotides align to TRBD2. This CDR3 has 18 amino acids. In germline, CDR1 is ENHRY, CDR2 SYGVKD. Trimming removed 2 bases from V and 1 base from J; junction bases left unmatched: 5. The CDR3 nucleotides are TGTGCCATCAGTGAGGGGACTAGCGGGAGGGCCAGGTCCTACGAGCAGTACTTC. It codes for CAISEGTSGRARSYEQYF.

The chain has TRBV2 and TRBJ2-7; a possible D gene is TRBD1 (5 bases). The CDR3 extends over 15 amino acids. Looked up from germline, CDR1 is SNHLY and CDR2 is FYNNEI. V was pared by 8 bases and J by 7 bases, with 24 bases between. CDR3 bases: TGTGCCAGCGTAATAGGGGCAGGGTCTGATCTGGAGCAGTACTTC. Protein sequence: CASVIGAGSDLEQYF.

The chain has TRBV18 and TRBJ2-5; D gene unclear. The CDR3 runs to 13 residues. The V and J ends lost 0 bases and 5 bases respectively, with 7 bases between them. Germline V gene data show CDR1 as KGHSH and CDR2 as LQKENI. The DNA for the CDR3 is TGTGCCAGCTCACCACCGTCTAGTGAGACCCAGTACTTC. Translating it yields CASSPPSSETQYF.

The chain is built from TRBV28 and TRBJ2-5; a weak D match, TRBD1 (5 bases). Trimming shortened V by 3 bases and J by 2 bases, and 10 bases separated the two germline ends. CDR3 length: 14 residues. CDR1 and CDR2 from the germline V gene are MDHEN and SYDVKM. CDR3 sequence: CASSFSRTQETQYF. In DNA, the CDR3 is TGTGCCAGCAGTTTCTCACGGACACAAGAGACCCAGTACTTC.

This chain uses TRBV12-3 or TRBV12-4 with TRBJ2-5, with TRBD2 as a possible D gene (5 bases). The CDR3 consists of 13 residues. V lost 6 bases and J lost 5, with 13 bases in between. For the CDR3, the DNA is TGTGCCAGCAGCCCTCTAGCTGCGGAGACCCAGTACTTC. This gives the protein CASSPLAAETQYF.

V and J are TRBV5-5 and TRBJ1-4, with 8 bases fitting TRBD1. Germline V gene sequence: CDR1 SGHKS, CDR2 YYEKEE (reference sequence). The CDR3 totals 17 residues. Losses at the gene ends were 4 bases for V and 2 bases for J; bases not matched to a gene: 10. The CDR3 DNA follows: TGTGCCAGCAGCACAGGGGGGTTTGTACGGACTAATGAAAAACTGTTTTTT. Translation: CASSTGGFVRTNEKLFF.

The V call is TRBV4-2, the J call TRBJ1-3; 9 bases map to TRBD1. Germline lookup yields CDR1 LGHNA and CDR2 YNFKEQ. This CDR3 region has 16 residues. V lost 4 bases and J lost 5; bases outside the gene matches: 9. The CDR3 DNA follows: TGTGCCAGCAGCCCCGTAGACAGGGGGGATAGAAACACCATATATTTT. This gives the protein CASSPVDRGDRNTIYF.

The rearrangement links TRBV9 to TRBJ2-3; weak D call: TRBD2 (5 bases). The length of the CDR3 is 15 residues. With 3 bases removed from V and 1 base from J, the gap between germline ends came to 12 bases. Per the germline V gene, CDR1 is SGDLS and CDR2 is YYNGEE. The CDR3 nucleotides read TGTGCCAGCAGCGCTGGTGTGGGAGGCACAGATACGCAGTATTTT. Its translation is CASSAGVGGTDTQYF. The full variable domain, with the rest looked up from reference TRBV9 and TRBJ2-3, is DSGVTQTPKHLITATGQRVTLRCSPRSGDLSVYWYQQSLDQGLQFLIQYYNGEERAKGNILERFSAQQFPDLHSELNLSSLELGDSALYFCASSAGVGGTDTQYFGPGTRLTVL.

This clone rates as medium-sized. V gene TRBV3-1 (or the pseudogene TRBV3-2) combines with J gene TRBJ1-6, with TRBD1 matching 8 bases. Germline assignment: CDR1 LGHDT and CDR2 YNNKEL (reference sequence). J gave up 6 bases and V 4 bases, and 8 bases lay outside the gene matches. The length of the CDR3 is 16 residues. The CDR3 is CASSLLRDRSNSPLHF. The CDR3 nucleotides read TGTGCCAGCAGCCTCCTCCGGGACAGGTCTAATTCACCCCTCCACTTT.

The chain recombines TRBV28 with TRBJ1-2, with a weak D call TRBD1 (5 bases). This CDR3 is built from 14 residues. Looked up from germline, CDR1 is MDHEN and CDR2 is SYDVKM. V was clipped by 4 bases and J by 7 bases, with 16 bases between them. Here the CDR3 DNA reads TGTGCCAGCAGTTCTGGACAAGGGGATACTGGCTACACCTTC. This codes for CASSSGQGDTGYTF.

This clone was seen a handful of times. The chain has TRBV7-9 and TRBJ1-3; no firm D call. Germline values: CDR1 SEHNR, CDR2 FQNEAQ (reference sequence). CDR3 length equals 17 residues. Trimming pared 2 bases from V and 1 base from J, leaving 15 bases between. CDR3 protein: CASSLIEGWRSGNTIYF. As DNA, the CDR3 is TGTGCCAGCAGCTTAATTGAGGGCTGGAGGTCTGGAAACACCATATATTTT.

This chain links TRBV6-5 with TRBJ1-1; the D gene is possibly TRBD1 (6 bases). CDR1 and CDR2 (germline): MNHEY, SVGAGI. This CDR3 has 13 amino acids. V was shortened by 3 bases and J by 8 bases, with 13 bases between the two germline ends. Here the CDR3 reads CASSYGGSLEAFF. CDR3 in DNA: TGTGCCAGCAGTTATGGGGGCTCCCTGGAAGCTTTCTTT.

The chain is built from TRBV24-1 and TRBJ2-7; TRBD1 matches at 10 bases. The germline CDR1 and CDR2 sequences are KGHDR and SFDVKD. This CDR3 region has 13 residues. With V trimmed by 4 bases and J by 4 bases, 0 bases remained unmatched. CDR3 region: CATSEGQGYEQYF. In nucleotides, the CDR3 is TGTGCCACCAGTGAGGGACAGGGGTACGAGCAGTACTTC.